This T cell receptor beta chain was identified in a study of shared clonotypes between healthy human individuals. The CDR3 has 12 residues. The ends were cut back, 4 bases at V and 5 bases at J, with 11 bases in the middle. CDR1 SQVTM and CDR2 ANQGSEA come from the germline V gene. In the sorted-subset replicate PCRs, around 0.2 ug DNA, tens of thousands of T cell genomes, was used. How the authors handled the data: Filtering differed, since immunoSEQ gave only junction sequences and no quality scores. Repertoires were generated with immunoSEQ multiplex PCR, while TCRdb's copy carries only in-frame clones and drops some. V, J and clone size were drawn from that table, and D and trimming were deduced from the DNA. The table has around 2.5 million clones, over 85% seen once.

The chain links TRBV29-1 to TRBJ2-5, with D perhaps given as TRBD1 or TRBD2 (5 bases each). This clonotype was obtained from a young man in good health. Some clones in this sample may be carry-over from other donors' samples. Material: naive CD4+ T cells from PBMCs. Noted subset: CD45RA+ positively selected. CDR3 region: CSVGGIYETQYF. CDR3 nucleotides: TGCAGCGTTGGGGGGATCTACGAGACCCAGTACTTC.